This T cell receptor beta chain was documented in a study of blood T cell repertoires in COVID-19. Study at large: In each case, the material was cDNA or gDNA derived from T cells, B-cell-depleted T cells, or PBMCs.

Participant age was roughly 18 to 89 years, and participants resided in fewer than 25 US areas. This CDR3 region has 15 residues. The germline gives CDR1 SGHTA, CDR2 FQGNSA. Trimming removed 2 bases from V and 2 bases from J; junction bases left unmatched: 5. Repertoires were generated with immunoSEQ multiplex PCR, while TCRdb's copy carries only in-frame clones and drops some. This sample has roughly 230,000 clones; approximately 83% occur once, and the top ten carry about 3.4%. This clonotype originated in an older woman who had recovered from COVID-19. The sample taken for sequencing was PBMCs or T cells enriched from blood (not recorded which). V and J are TRBV7-2 and TRBJ2-7, with 8 bases that match TRBD2. The CDR3 DNA reads TGTGCCAGCAGCTTAAGGCGGGGGGCAACCTACGAGCAGTACTTC. It specifies CASSLRRGATYEQYF.